A selection of T cell receptor beta chains follows, all from one sample in a study of T cells in Graves' hyperthyroidism and ophthalmopathy. Using its own MiXCR run on the multiplex PCR reads, TCRdb lists one record per CDR3 protein. The data contain 650,000 to 850,000 distinct CDR3 sequences, 18% of them singletons. The specimen was blood. The receptors originated from a woman between 50 and 59 years old with Graves' hyperthyroidism that later progressed to Graves' ophthalmopathy. The CDR3 runs from the conserved cysteine through the conserved F or W. D genes are given only for firm matches. Rows give clone size only sometimes, using once, few, many, or a class for an expanded clone.

j_gene | v_gene | d_gene | abundance | CDR3aa | CDR3nt
TRBJ2-5 | TRBV11-2 | - | - | CASSLGRVQGETQYF | TGTGCCAGCAGCTTAGGTCGTGTGCAGGGTGAGACCCAGTACTTC
TRBJ2-1 | TRBV7-8 | - | few | CASSFIDRVESSYNEQFF | TGTGCCAGCAGCTTTATTGATCGGGTGGAGAGCTCCTACAATGAGCAGTTCTTC
TRBJ2-1 | TRBV3-1 | - | few | CASSQRGPSYNEQFF | TGTGCCAGCAGCCAGCGCGGGCCCTCCTACAATGAGCAGTTCTTC
TRBJ1-6 | TRBV7-9 | - | - | CASSLDQGSPLHF | TGTGCCAGCAGCTTAGATCAGGGTTCACCCCTCCACTTT
TRBJ1-1 | TRBV30 | - | many | CAWSAERNTEAFF | TGTGCCTGGAGTGCCGAGAGGAACACTGAAGCTTTCTTT
TRBJ1-3 | TRBV20-1 | - | - | CSAILRTNTIYF | TGCAGTGCTATTCTGCGGACAAACACCATATATTTT
TRBJ2-5 | TRBV4-1 | TRBD2 | few | CASSQGLAGGSQETQYF | TGCGCCAGCAGCCAGGGACTAGCGGGGGGAAGCCAAGAGACCCAGTACTTC
TRBJ1-1 | TRBV4-1 | - | - | CASSQEPLTGGGPRGTEAFF | TGCGCCAGCAGCCAAGAACCCCTGACAGGCGGAGGGCCCCGTGGGACTGAAGCTTTCTTT
TRBJ2-1 | TRBV4-1 | TRBD1 | few | CASSQVGQDNEQFF | TGCGCCAGCAGCCAAGTAGGACAGGACAATGAGCAGTTCTTC
TRBJ1-1 | TRBV30 | - | - | CAWVLGSMNTEAFF | TGTGCCTGGGTTTTAGGCTCTATGAACACTGAAGCTTTCTTT
TRBJ1-2 | TRBV13 | - | many | CASSFGGRGNYGYTF | TGTGCCAGCAGCTTCGGGGGTAGGGGGAACTATGGCTACACCTTC
TRBJ1-6 | TRBV20-1 | - | - | CSARDHSVSYNSPLHF | TGCAGTGCTAGGGACCACTCGGTATCCTATAATTCACCCCTCCACTTT
TRBJ2-7 | TRBV7-9 | TRBD1 | many | CASSPGQHYEQYF | TGTGCCAGCAGCCCGGGACAGCACTACGAGCAGTACTTC